The 25 T cell receptor beta chains below were found in one sample sequenced in a study of cytomegalovirus exposure and HLA in healthy donors. PCR involved 60 Vbeta and 13 Jbeta primers. Assay used: immunoSEQ multiplex PCR; TCRdb lists only in-frame clones, some missing. The sample lists 140,000 or so clones; around 75% were seen once. The specimen was PBMCs. All receptors derive from a woman aged 25 to 39 in good health and CMV-seronegative.

This clone occurred once. The rearrangement uses TRBV28 and TRBJ1-4; D is uncertain. The germline V gene has CDR1 MDHEN and CDR2 SYDVKM. The CDR3 consists of 14 residues. V was shortened by 6 bases and J by 3 bases, with 11 bases between the two germline ends. Here the CDR3 reads CASSLRSANEKLFF. The CDR3 DNA follows: TGTGCCAGCAGCCTCCGATCGGCTAATGAAAAACTGTTTTTT. The variable domain in full, completed from reference TRBV28 and TRBJ1-4, reads DVKVTQSSRYLVKRTGEKVFLECVQDMDHENMFWYRQDPGLGLRLIYFSYDVKMKEKGDIPEGYSVSREKKERFSLILESASTNQTSMYLCASSLRSANEKLFFGSGTQLSVL.

Worth noting for this clone: Distinct nucleotide sequences in the sample also encode this CDR3. CDR3 nucleotides: TGTGCCTGGAGTCAGGGGAGTGGAGGCTACACCTTC. This codes for CAWSQGSGGYTF. This rearrangement joins TRBV30 to TRBJ1-2; possibly TRBD1 for D (6 bases). Germline-derived CDR1 and CDR2 are GTSNPN and SVGIG (reference sequence). The CDR3 runs 12 residues. The V end was cut by 2 bases, the J end by 8 bases, with 12 bases between.

The gene calls are TRBV5-4 and TRBJ2-5; 12 nucleotides match TRBD2. This CDR3 has 15 amino acids. Germline V CDR1 and CDR2: SGHNT, YYREEE (reference sequence). V gave up 2 bases and J gave up 5 bases; unmatched junction bases: 4. CDR3: CASSFAGTSGETQYF. Here the CDR3 DNA reads TGTGCCAGCAGCTTTGCAGGGACTAGCGGGGAGACCCAGTACTTC.

V gene TRBV19 combines with J gene TRBJ1-5; D is undetermined. V dropped 4 bases and J dropped 3 bases, with 10 bases sitting between them. This CDR3 is built from 14 residues. Germline V CDR1 and CDR2: LNHDA, SQIVND (reference sequence). CDR3 in amino acids: CASSTISYNQPQHF. CDR3 DNA: TGTGCCAGTAGTACAATTTCCTACAATCAGCCCCAGCATTTT.

This clone has a handful of counts. The chain carries TRBV18 and TRBJ2-1, with D uncertain. CDR1 is KGHSH, CDR2 LQKENI, per germline. Trimming left V 2 bases short and J 4 bases short, with 9 bases between. CDR3 length: 14 amino acids. The CDR3 loop is CASSPSVRYNEQFF. The CDR3 DNA follows: TGTGCCAGCTCACCAAGTGTTCGGTACAATGAGCAGTTCTTC.

The chain combines TRBV7-2 with TRBJ1-1; D is undetermined. The CDR3 is made up of 14 amino acids. V lost 3 bases, J lost 0 bases, and 8 bases lay in between. Germline V gene lookup returns CDR1 SGHTA and CDR2 FQGNSA. The CDR3 DNA reads as TGTGCCAGCAGCTTCGGCGACATGAACACTGAAGCTTTCTTT. The encoded protein is CASSFGDMNTEAFF.

Details on this clone: Other DNA sequences in the same sample also yield this CDR3. The rearrangement joins TRBV5-1 to TRBJ2-3; the match to TRBD1 covers 9 bases. Trimming took 3 bases from V and 0 from J; bases not matched to a gene: 2. Germline V lookup: CDR1 SGHRS, CDR2 YFSETQ. The CDR3 is 15 residues long. The CDR3: CASSSGQGSTDTQYF. In DNA form, the CDR3 reads TGCGCCAGCAGCTCTGGACAGGGGAGCACAGATACGCAGTATTTT.

The chain's CDR3 is CASSLNEDSDQPQHF. The CDR3 DNA follows: TGTGCCAGCAGTTTAAATGAGGACAGCGATCAGCCCCAGCATTTT. The rearrangement uses TRBV27 and TRBJ1-5; D perhaps matches TRBD1 (6 bases). This CDR3 contains 15 residues. V gave up 2 bases and J gave up 5 bases, with 13 bases separating them. Germline CDR1 and CDR2: MNHEY and SMNVEV (reference sequence).

This chain connects TRBV4-2 to TRBJ2-3; the match to TRBD2 covers 12 bases. Unmatched junction bases numbered 5, after V lost 0 bases and J lost 4 bases. The CDR3 is 17 amino acids. CDR1 LGHNA and CDR2 YNFKEQ come from the germline V gene. This CDR3 reads CASSQDWLAGGSDTQYF. DNA for the CDR3: TGTGCCAGCAGCCAAGATTGGCTAGCGGGAGGGTCAGATACGCAGTATTTT.

The genes are TRBV10-3 and TRBJ2-3; 13 nucleotides align to TRBD2. The CDR3 is 16 residues long. Germline V CDR1 and CDR2: ENHRY, SYGVKD. Germline trimming cut 4 bases from V and 4 bases from J; bases unmatched to any gene: 5. The CDR3 coding sequence is TGTGCCATCAGTGGACAAACTAGCGGGGGGGCAGATACGCAGTATTTT. Translating gives CAISGQTSGGADTQYF.

This clone was seen a few times. Other DNA sequences from this sample encode an identical CDR3 as well. The chain recombines TRBV5-6 with TRBJ1-1; D not certain. The germline V gene has CDR1 SGHDT and CDR2 YYEEEE. CDR3 size: 14 residues. V lost 2 bases to trimming and J lost 1 base, with 9 bases between them. The CDR3 reads CASSLYTPNTEAFF. DNA of the CDR3: TGTGCCAGCAGCTTATACACACCGAACACTGAAGCTTTCTTT.

The rearrangement links TRBV5-4 to TRBJ2-2; 9 bases agree with TRBD1. Germline V gene data show CDR1 as SGHNT and CDR2 as YYREEE (reference sequence). The trim removed 2 bases at V and 7 bases at J, leaving 12 bases unmatched. The length of the CDR3 is 17 residues. CDR3 residues: CASSFLSDRGRGGELFF. The DNA for the CDR3 is TGTGCCAGCAGCTTTCTATCGGACAGGGGTCGGGGCGGGGAGCTGTTTTTT.

The chain recombines TRBV7-9 with TRBJ1-4, with D perhaps TRBD1 (6 bases). The germline V and J ends were trimmed by 5 bases and 5 bases, with 12 bases remaining between them. CDR3 length equals 14 residues. Per germline, CDR1 SEHNR and CDR2 FQNEAQ (reference sequence). The CDR3 DNA reads as TGTGCCAGCAGCGTGGACAGACGAAATGAAAAACTGTTTTTT. It is translated as CASSVDRRNEKLFF. Using reference TRBV7-9 and TRBJ1-4 for the parts outside the CDR3, the full variable domain is DTGVSQNPRHKITKRGQNVTFRCDPISEHNRLYWYRQTLGQGPEFLTYFQNEAQLEKSRLLSDRFSAERPKGSFSTLEIQRTEQGDSAMYLCASSVDRRNEKLFFGSGTQLSVL.

About this clone: An end of the junction does not agree with germline; a read error may underlie this. The chain joins TRBV20-1 to TRBJ2-4, with 10 nucleotides matching TRBD2. This CDR3 is 11 amino acids long. Germline values: CDR1 DFQATT, CDR2 SNEGSKA (reference sequence). The CDR3 sequence: CSASLAGAVVF. DNA of the CDR3: TGCAGTGCTAGCCTAGCGGGGGCCGTGGTATTC.

This clone was seen only a few times. V and J are TRBV5-1 and TRBJ2-1; D call uncertain. The CDR3 has 15 residues. The V and J ends lost 0 bases and 6 bases respectively, with 13 bases between them. Germline CDR1 reads SGHRS; CDR2 reads YFSETQ. In nucleotides, the CDR3 is TGCGCCAGCAGCTTGGAGCTTTCTAGTTTCAATGAGCAGTTCTTC. It is translated as CASSLELSSFNEQFF.

This clone appeared a single time. The rearrangement joins TRBV5-6 to TRBJ2-7; weak D call: TRBD1 (5 bases). This CDR3 is built from 14 residues. Per the germline V gene, CDR1 is SGHDT and CDR2 is YYEEEE. V lost 1 base to trimming and J lost 2 bases, with 10 bases between them. CDR3 sequence reads: CASSLWTTTYEQYV. The CDR3 DNA follows: TGTGCCAGCAGCTTGTGGACAACCACCTACGAGCAGTACGTC.

The chain has TRBV7-9 and TRBJ2-2; D unresolved. The CDR3 contains 14 residues. V lost 2 bases, J lost 3 bases, and 7 bases lay in between. Germline V gene data show CDR1 as SEHNR and CDR2 as FQNEAQ (reference sequence). This CDR3 is CASSLPHHTGELFF. The DNA of the CDR3 is TGTGCCAGCAGCTTACCACACCACACCGGGGAGCTGTTTTTT.

The rearrangement uses TRBV14 and TRBJ1-2; D remains ambiguous. V gave up 4 bases and J gave up 8 bases, with 14 bases separating them. Germline lookup yields CDR1 SGHDN and CDR2 FVKESK. This CDR3 is built from 13 residues. The CDR3 here is CASSPEEKWGYTF. Written as DNA, the CDR3 is TGTGCCAGCAGCCCAGAGGAGAAGTGGGGCTACACCTTC.

This clone was seen just once. The chain links TRBV5-1 to TRBJ2-3; maybe TRBD2 (7 bases). Germline CDR1 reads SGHRS; CDR2 reads YFSETQ. The V gene lost 4 bases and the J gene lost 2 bases, with 14 bases spanning the gap. The length of the CDR3 is 15 residues. CDR3 protein: CASSGGGQNTDTQYF. Written as DNA, the CDR3 is TGCGCCAGCAGCGGGGGGGGGCAGAACACAGATACGCAGTATTTT.

This chain uses TRBV2 with TRBJ1-6; 7 positions agree with TRBD1. Germline CDR1 is SNHLY and CDR2 is FYNNEI. V gave up 4 bases and J gave up 5 bases; unmatched junction bases: 2. The CDR3 is 14 amino acids. The CDR3 region has the DNA TGTGCCAGCAGTGGGACAGGTCATAATTCACCCCTCCACTTT. Translation: CASSGTGHNSPLHF.

This chain joins TRBV7-8 and TRBJ2-7; 10 nucleotides match TRBD1. Unmatched junction bases numbered 5, after V lost 4 bases and J lost 5 bases. The CDR3 contains 14 residues. The germline gives CDR1 SGHVS, CDR2 FQNEAQ. The CDR3 DNA reads TGTGCCAGCAGCTGGGACAGGGGTAGCCACGAGCAGTACGTC. Translating gives CASSWDRGSHEQYV.

This rearrangement joins TRBV27 to TRBJ1-5, with a tentative D call TRBD1 (5 bases). Trimming removed 4 bases from V and 6 bases from J, with 13 bases in between. The CDR3 has 14 residues. Germline CDR1 and CDR2: MNHEY and SMNVEV (reference sequence). The DNA of the CDR3 is TGTGCCAGCAGTTACCAGGGAATAGGTCAGCCCCAGCATTTT. Encoded protein: CASSYQGIGQPQHF.

The V and J genes are TRBV27 and TRBJ2-3; 8 nucleotides agree with TRBD1. J was trimmed by 2 bases and V by 6 bases; bases with no gene match: 13. The germline V gene has CDR1 MNHEY and CDR2 SMNVEV (reference sequence). CDR3 length equals 17 residues. The CDR3 protein is CASRIQGAGINTDTQYF. The CDR3 DNA sequence: TGTGCCAGCAGGATTCAGGGGGCGGGTATTAACACAGATACGCAGTATTTT.

The J gene is TRBJ2-3, the V gene TRBV6-1, with TRBD1 identical over 10 bases. After removal of 10 bases from V and 7 bases from J, the junction contained 8 bases not matched to a gene. This CDR3 is 13 amino acids long. In germline, CDR1 is MNHNS, CDR2 SASEGT. The CDR3 DNA reads TGTGCCACCACCGGGACAGGGGAATATACGCAGTATTTT. This gives the protein CATTGTGEYTQYF.

The rearrangement joins TRBV9 to TRBJ2-7; 11 bases agree with TRBD2. The CDR3 is 16 amino acids. The V gene's germline CDR1 is SGDLS and CDR2 YYNGEE. The J segment lost 2 bases and the V segment lost 6 bases, leaving 10 bases of the junction unmatched. CDR3 coding DNA: TGTGCCAGCAAGGAGCTAGCGGGAGGAACGACCTACGAGCAGTACTTC. It specifies CASKELAGGTTYEQYF.